This entry is about one TCR beta chain. Germline lookup yields CDR1 SNHLY and CDR2 FYNNEI. Deletions cut 0 bases from V and 13 bases from J, with 15 bases between. CDR3 length: 13 amino acids. The sample originates from a study of OX40 agonist ivuxolimab in advanced cancers. The protocol was immunoSEQ multiplex PCR, while the TCRdb copy is restricted to in-frame clones and leaves out a portion. The data show tens of thousands of clones, roughly 87% seen once. The receptor was isolated from an adult with an advanced solid tumor such as melanoma, head and neck, liver or kidney cancer. The sequencing used CD4+ or CD8+ T cells sorted from blood, collected in a trial of the OX40 agonist ivuxolimab. The chain combines TRBV2 with TRBJ1-2; D is possibly TRBD1 (5 bases). This CDR3 reads CASSEALRTPGTF. In nucleotides, the CDR3 is TGTGCCAGCAGTGAAGCGCTTCGGACACCAGGCACCTTC.